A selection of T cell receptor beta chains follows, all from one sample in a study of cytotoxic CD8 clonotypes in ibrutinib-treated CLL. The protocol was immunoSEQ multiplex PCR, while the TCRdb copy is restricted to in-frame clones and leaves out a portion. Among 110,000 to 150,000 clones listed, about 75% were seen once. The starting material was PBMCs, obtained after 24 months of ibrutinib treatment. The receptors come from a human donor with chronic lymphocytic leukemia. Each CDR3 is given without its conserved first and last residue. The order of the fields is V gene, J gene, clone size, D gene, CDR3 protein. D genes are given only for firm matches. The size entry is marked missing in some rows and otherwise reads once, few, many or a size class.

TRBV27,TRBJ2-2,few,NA,ASSPVGRVNTGELF
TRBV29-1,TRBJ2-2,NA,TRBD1,SVDRANTGELF
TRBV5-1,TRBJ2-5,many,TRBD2,ASSQTSGVQETQY
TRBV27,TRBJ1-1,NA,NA,ASRRAWDTEAF
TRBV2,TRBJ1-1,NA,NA,ASSDSEGTEAF
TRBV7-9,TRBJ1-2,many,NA,ASSLGWDYGYT
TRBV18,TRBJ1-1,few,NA,ASSREGISEAF
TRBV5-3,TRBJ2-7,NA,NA,ARSAPTLLKTYEQY
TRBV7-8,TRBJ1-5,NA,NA,ASSPRGDSNQPQH
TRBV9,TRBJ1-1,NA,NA,ASTRAEGRGTEAF
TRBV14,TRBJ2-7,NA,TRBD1,ASSHLTGVGGYEQY
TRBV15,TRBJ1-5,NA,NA,ATSPGQGNQPQH
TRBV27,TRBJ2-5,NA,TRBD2,ASRPPGLALETQY
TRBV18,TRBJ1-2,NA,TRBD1,ASSPIRDSNYGYT
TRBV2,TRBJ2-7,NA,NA,ASTPRVPYEQY
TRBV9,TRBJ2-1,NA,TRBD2,ASRTSGRPLSYNEQF
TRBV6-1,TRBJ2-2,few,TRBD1,ASSQGQAYGELF
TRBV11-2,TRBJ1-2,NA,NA,ASSLDVGGASGYT
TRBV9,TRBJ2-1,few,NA,ASSATGSTYNEQF
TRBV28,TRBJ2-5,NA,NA,ASSPGGAGTQY
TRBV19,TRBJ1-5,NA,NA,ATNWGGPGQPQH
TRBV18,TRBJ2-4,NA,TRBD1,ASSPPTGGKNIQY
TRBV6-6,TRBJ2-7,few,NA,ASSYPSRGGGGPY